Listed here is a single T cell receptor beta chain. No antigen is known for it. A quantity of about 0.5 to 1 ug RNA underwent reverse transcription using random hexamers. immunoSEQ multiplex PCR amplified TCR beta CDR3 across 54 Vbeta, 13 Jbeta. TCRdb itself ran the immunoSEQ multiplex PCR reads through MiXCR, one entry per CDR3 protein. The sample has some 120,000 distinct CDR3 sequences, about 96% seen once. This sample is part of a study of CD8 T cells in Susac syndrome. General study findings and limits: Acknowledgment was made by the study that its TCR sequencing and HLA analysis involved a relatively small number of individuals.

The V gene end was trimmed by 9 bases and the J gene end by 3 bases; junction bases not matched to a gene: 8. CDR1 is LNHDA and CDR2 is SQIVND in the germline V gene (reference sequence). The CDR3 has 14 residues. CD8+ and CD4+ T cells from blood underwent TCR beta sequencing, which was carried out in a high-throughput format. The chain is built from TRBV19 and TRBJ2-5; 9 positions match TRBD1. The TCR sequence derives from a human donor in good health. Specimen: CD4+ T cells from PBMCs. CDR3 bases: TGTGCCAGCAGTCACCGACAGGGGGAAGAGACCCAGTACTTC. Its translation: CASSHRQGEETQYF.